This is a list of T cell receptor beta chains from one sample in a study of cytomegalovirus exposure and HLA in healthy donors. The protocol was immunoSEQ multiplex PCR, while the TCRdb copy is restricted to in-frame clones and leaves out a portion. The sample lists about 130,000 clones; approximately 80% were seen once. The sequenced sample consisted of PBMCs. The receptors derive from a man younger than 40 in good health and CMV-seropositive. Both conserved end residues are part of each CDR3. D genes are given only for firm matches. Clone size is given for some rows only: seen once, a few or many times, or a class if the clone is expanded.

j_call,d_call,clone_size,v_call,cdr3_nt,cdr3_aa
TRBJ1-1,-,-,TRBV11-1,TGTGCCAGCAGCTTGGACACGGGTTGGACTGAAGCTTTCTTT,CASSLDTGWTEAFF
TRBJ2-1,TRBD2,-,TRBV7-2,TGTGCCAGCAGCTTAGTTGGGACTAGCGGACGGTACAATGAGCAGTTCTTC,CASSLVGTSGRYNEQFF
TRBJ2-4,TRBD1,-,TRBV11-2,TGTGCCAGCAGCTCCAGCCTACAGGGGAAAGTGAACATTCAGTACTTC,CASSSSLQGKVNIQYF
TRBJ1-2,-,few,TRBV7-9,TGTGCCAGCAGCTCAACCCTTTTCTTAGATAGCTACACCTTC,CASSSTLFLDSYTF
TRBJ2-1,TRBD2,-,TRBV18,TGTGCCAGCTCACTGGGCCGGGGGGCCTACAATGAGCAGTTCTTC,CASSLGRGAYNEQFF
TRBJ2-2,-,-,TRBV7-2,TGTGCCAGCAGCTTGGGACGGGGGACCCGGCGGGGGGAGCTGTTTTTT,CASSLGRGTRRGELFF
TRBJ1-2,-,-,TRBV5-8,TGTGCCAGCAGCTTCTCCAACTATGGCTACACCTTC,CASSFSNYGYTF
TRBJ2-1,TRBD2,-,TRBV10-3,TGTGCCATCAGTGAGTCTTTCGGGAGGCATGAGCAGTTCTTC,CAISESFGRHEQFF
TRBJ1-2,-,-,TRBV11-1,TGTGCCAGCAGCCTAAATTCGCAGGGTTTAGGCTACACCTTC,CASSLNSQGLGYTF
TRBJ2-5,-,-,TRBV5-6,TGTGCCAGCAGTCAGGGAACTCAAGAGACCCAGTACTTC,CASSQGTQETQYF
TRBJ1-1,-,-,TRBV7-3,TGTGCCAGCAGCAACTCACCGGGGAAGAACACTGAAGCTTTCTTT,CASSNSPGKNTEAFF
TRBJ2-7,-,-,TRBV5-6,TGTGCCAGCAGTACGACAGGTTCACTATCCTACGAGCAGTACTTC,CASSTTGSLSYEQYF
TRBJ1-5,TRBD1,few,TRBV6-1,TGTGCCAGCAGTGTGGGTGACAGGGTGAATCAGCCCCAGCATTTT,CASSVGDRVNQPQHF
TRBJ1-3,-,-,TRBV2,TGTGCCAGCAGTGAAGAAGGCAGCGGCTCTGGAAACACCATATATTTT,CASSEEGSGSGNTIYF
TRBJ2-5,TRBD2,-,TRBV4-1,TGCGCCAGCAGTCGTAGCGGGGGGCGAGGGAACCGAGAGACCCAGTACTTC,CASSRSGGRGNRETQYF
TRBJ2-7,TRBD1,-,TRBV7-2,TGTGCCAGCAGCCAGACGGTGGGCAGGCCAGGGGGCGAGCAGTACTTC,CASSQTVGRPGGEQYF
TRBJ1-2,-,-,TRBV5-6,TGTGCCAGCAGCTTGGAGATGGGGGGTGGGAGCTATGGCTACACCTTC,CASSLEMGGGSYGYTF
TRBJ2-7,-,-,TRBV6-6,TGTGCCAGCAGTTCCGAGGGAGGCCTCGGCGAGCAGTACTTC,CASSSEGGLGEQYF
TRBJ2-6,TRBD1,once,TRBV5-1,TGCGCCAGCAGCTCCAGACAGGGGTCTGGGGCCAACGTCCTGACTTTC,CASSSRQGSGANVLTF
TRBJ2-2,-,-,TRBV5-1,TGCGCCAGCAGCTTGGGGGGGCTCGGCGGGGAGCTGTTTTTT,CASSLGGLGGELFF
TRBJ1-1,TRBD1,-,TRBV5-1,TGCGCCAGCAGCTTGCAGGGGGCGACCACTGAAGCTTTCTTT,CASSLQGATTEAFF
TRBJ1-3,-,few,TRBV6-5,TGTGCCAGCAGCCCAAGACAGGCTGGAAACACCATATATTTT,CASSPRQAGNTIYF
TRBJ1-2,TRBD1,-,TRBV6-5,TGTGCCAGCAGTTACCTGAACAGGGGGCTCAACTATGGCTACACCTTC,CASSYLNRGLNYGYTF
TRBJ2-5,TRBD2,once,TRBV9,TGTGCCAGCAGCGTAGTGTCTAGCGGGCGACAAGAGACCCAGTACTTC,CASSVVSSGRQETQYF
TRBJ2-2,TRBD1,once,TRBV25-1,TGTGCCAGCAGTGAATCCACAGGGGGCACCGGGGAGCTGTTTTTT,CASSESTGGTGELFF
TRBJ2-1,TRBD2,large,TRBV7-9,TGTGCCAGCAGCTGGACTAGCGGTTACAATGAGCAGTTCTTC,CASSWTSGYNEQFF
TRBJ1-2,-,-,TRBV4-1,TGCGCCAGCAGCCACGACGACACTGGCTACACCTTC,CASSHDDTGYTF
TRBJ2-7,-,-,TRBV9,TGTGCCAGCAGCGTAGGGTCAGGGGACTACGAGCAGTACTTC,CASSVGSGDYEQYF
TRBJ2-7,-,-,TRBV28,TGTGCCAGCAGTTTTGATGGCAGGGGCACCTCCTACGAGCAGTACTTC,CASSFDGRGTSYEQYF
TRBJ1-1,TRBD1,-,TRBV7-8,TGTGCCAGCAGCCGTCCGGGACAGGGATCGAACACTGAAGCTTTCTTT,CASSRPGQGSNTEAFF
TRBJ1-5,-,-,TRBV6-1,TGTGCCAGCACCCCGACTTGGGCAGGGAATCAGCCCCAGCATTTT,CASTPTWAGNQPQHF
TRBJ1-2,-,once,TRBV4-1,TGCGCCAGCAGCCAGCCCGGGACTTATTATGGCTACACCTTC,CASSQPGTYYGYTF
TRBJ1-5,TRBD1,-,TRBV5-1,TGCGCCAGCAGCCGTACAGGGGATGGCAATCAGCCCCAGCATTTT,CASSRTGDGNQPQHF
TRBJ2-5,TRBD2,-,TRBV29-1,TGCAGCTCTAGGGCTAGCGGGAGACAGACCCAGTACTTC,CSSRASGRQTQYF
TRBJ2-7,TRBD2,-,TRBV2,TGTGCCAGCAGTGTGCGGGAGTACTACGAGCAGTACTTC,CASSVREYYEQYF
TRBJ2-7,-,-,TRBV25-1,TGTGCCAGCAGTGACCCCGGACAGAACTACGAGCAGTACTTC,CASSDPGQNYEQYF
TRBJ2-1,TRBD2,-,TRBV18,TGTGCCAGCTCACCATTGGGGACTAGCGGACCAGACTCCTACAATGAGCAGTTCTTC,CASSPLGTSGPDSYNEQFF
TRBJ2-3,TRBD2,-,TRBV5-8,TGTGCCAGCAGCGTTAGTCGGGGGGTCACAGATACGCAGTATTTT,CASSVSRGVTDTQYF
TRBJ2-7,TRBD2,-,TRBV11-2,TGTGCCAGCAGCTTTACTAGCGGGGGTCCTCTTCCTACCTACGAGCAGTACTTC,CASSFTSGGPLPTYEQYF
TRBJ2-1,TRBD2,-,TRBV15,TGTGCCACCAGCAGCTTCCTGACTAGCGGGAGCAATGAGCAGTTCTTC,CATSSFLTSGSNEQFF
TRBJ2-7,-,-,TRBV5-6,TGTGCCAGCAGCTTCTTCAGGGGGGCACCCTACGAGCAGTACTTC,CASSFFRGAPYEQYF
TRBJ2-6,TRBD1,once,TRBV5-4,TGTGCCAGCAGCTTGGCCCAGGGGGCAGGTGGGGCCAACGTCCTGACTTTC,CASSLAQGAGGANVLTF
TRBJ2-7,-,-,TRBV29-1,TGCAGCGTTGAAACCGCAGGCCCCACCTACGAGCAGTACTTC,CSVETAGPTYEQYF
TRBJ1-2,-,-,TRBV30,TGTGCCTGGAGTACCGGACAGTTTAAGTATGGCTACACCTTC,CAWSTGQFKYGYTF
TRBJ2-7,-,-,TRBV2,TGTGCCAGCAGAGAGACTTACGAGCAGTACTTC,CASRETYEQYF
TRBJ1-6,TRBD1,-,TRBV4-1,TGCGCCAGCAGCCACCCCATCAGGGGGCCCAATTCACCCCTCCACTTT,CASSHPIRGPNSPLHF
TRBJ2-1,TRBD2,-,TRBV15,TGTGCCACCAGTAAACTAGCGGGGGGTATCAATGAGCAGTTCTTC,CATSKLAGGINEQFF
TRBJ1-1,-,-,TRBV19,TGTGCCAGTAGTATCGACATGAACACTGAAGCTTTCTTT,CASSIDMNTEAFF
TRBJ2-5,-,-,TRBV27,TGTGCCAGCAGTTTCAACCTAGGATGGGTGGATTCGGAAGAGACCCAGTACTTC,CASSFNLGWVDSEETQYF
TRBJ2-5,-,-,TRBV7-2,TGTGCCAGCAGCCCGACCCCAAGCGGGACCCAGTACTTC,CASSPTPSGTQYF
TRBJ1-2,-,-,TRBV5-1,TGCGCCAGCAGCGTGACCCCAGGGGAAGGGGGTGGCTACACCTTC,CASSVTPGEGGGYTF
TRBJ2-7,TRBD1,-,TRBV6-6,TGTGCCAGCAGTAACCGGGACAGGGGCTCCTACGAGCAGTACTTC,CASSNRDRGSYEQYF
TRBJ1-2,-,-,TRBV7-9,TGTGCCAGCAGAGATACAGGGTATGGCTACACCTTC,CASRDTGYGYTF
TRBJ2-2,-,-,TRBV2,TGTGCCAGCAGCCGACAGTCGAACACCGGGGAGCTGTTTTTT,CASSRQSNTGELFF